This T cell receptor (beta chain) was observed in a study of T cell repertoires in cytomegalovirus infection. The wider study: Epitope selection comprised recently identified HLA-C-restricted CMV epitopes and well-studied HLA-B-restricted CMV epitopes. In public TCR beta signatures, there were indications of both CMV infection and matching HLA type.

Note on this clonotype: Antigen: not known.

The V gene end was trimmed by 8 bases and the J gene end by 8 bases; junction bases not matched to a gene: 7. CDR1 SGHDN and CDR2 FVKESK come from the germline V gene. The CDR3 is made up of 14 amino acids. TCRdb called the reads again in MiXCR, with one record for every CDR3 protein. The profile covers 340,000 or so distinct CDR3 sequences, with about 25% appearing a single time and 13% taken by the ten largest. Study conclusions and caveats: Summed frequency of shared TCR beta families picked out CMV carriers who also had the relevant HLA. Ex vivo, HLA-C-restricted CMV-specific TCR beta clonotypes prevailed over the rest of the response.

The sequence was obtained from a human donor in good health (CMV status not recorded). Some clones in this sample may be carry-over from other donors' samples. The chain recombines TRBV14 with TRBJ2-1; TRBD2 matches at 12 bases. Material: cultured PBMCs, obtained from culture after CMV antigen stimulation. CDR3: CASASSGRGYEQFF. CDR3 DNA: TGTGCCAGCGCCTCTAGCGGGAGGGGCTATGAGCAGTTCTTC.